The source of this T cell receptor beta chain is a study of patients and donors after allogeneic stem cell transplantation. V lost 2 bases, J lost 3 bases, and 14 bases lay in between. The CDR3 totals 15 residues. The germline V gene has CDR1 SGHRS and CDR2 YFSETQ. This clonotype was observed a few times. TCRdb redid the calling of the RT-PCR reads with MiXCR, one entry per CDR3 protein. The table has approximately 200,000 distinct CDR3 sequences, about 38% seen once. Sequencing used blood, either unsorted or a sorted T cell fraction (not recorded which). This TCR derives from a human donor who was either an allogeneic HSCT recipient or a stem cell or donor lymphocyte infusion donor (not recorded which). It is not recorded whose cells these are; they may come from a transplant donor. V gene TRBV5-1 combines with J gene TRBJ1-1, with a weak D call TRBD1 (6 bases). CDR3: CASSFGTGQYTEAFF. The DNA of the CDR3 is TGCGCCAGCAGCTTCGGGACGGGACAATACACTGAAGCTTTCTTT.